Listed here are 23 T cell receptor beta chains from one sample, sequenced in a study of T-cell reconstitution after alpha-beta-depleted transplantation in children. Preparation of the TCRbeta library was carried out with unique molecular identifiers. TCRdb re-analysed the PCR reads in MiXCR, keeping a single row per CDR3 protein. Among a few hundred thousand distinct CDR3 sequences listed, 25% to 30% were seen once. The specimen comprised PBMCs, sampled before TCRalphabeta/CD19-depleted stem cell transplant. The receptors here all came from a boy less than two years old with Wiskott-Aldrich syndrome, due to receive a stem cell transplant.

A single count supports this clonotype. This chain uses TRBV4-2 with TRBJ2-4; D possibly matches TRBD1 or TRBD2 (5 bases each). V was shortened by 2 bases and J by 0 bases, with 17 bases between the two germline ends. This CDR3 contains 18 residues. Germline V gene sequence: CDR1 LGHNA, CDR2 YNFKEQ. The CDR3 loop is CASSQKLGTTLAKNIQYF. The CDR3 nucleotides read TGTGCCAGCAGCCAAAAGTTAGGGACCACCCTAGCCAAAAACATTCAGTACTTC.

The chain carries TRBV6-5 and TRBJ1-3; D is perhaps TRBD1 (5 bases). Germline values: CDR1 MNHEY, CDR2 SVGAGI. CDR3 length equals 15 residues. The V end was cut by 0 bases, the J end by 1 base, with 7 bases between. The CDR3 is CASSYSGASGNTIYF. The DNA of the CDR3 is TGTGCCAGCAGTTACTCAGGGGCTTCTGGAAACACCATATATTTT.

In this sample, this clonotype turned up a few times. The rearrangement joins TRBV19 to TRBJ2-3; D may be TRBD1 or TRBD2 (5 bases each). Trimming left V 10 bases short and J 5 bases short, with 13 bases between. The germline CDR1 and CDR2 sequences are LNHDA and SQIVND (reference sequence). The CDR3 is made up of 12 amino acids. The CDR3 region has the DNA TGTGCCACTAGGGACGTACGAGATACGCAGTATTTT. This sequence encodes CATRDVRDTQYF.

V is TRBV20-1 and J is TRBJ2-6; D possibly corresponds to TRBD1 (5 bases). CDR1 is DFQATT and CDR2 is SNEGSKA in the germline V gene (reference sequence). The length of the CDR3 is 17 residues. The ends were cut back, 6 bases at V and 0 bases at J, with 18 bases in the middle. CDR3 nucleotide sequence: TGCAGTGCCCAGGACACAGGATTACCCTCTGGGGCCAACGTCCTGACTTTC. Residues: CSAQDTGLPSGANVLTF.

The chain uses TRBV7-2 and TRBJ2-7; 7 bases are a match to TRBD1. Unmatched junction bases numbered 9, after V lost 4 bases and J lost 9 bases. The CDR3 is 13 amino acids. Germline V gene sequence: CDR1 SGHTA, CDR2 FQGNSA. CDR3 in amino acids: CASSYRQGNAQYF. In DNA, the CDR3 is TGTGCCAGCAGCTATCGACAGGGTAACGCGCAGTACTTC.

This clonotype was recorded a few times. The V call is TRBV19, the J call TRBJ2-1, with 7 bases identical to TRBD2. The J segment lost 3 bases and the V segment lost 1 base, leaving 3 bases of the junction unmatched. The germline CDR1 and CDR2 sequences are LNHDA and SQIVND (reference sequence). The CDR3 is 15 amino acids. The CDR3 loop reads CASSIGGRLYNEQFF. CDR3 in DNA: TGTGCCAGTAGTATAGGCGGGAGACTCTACAATGAGCAGTTCTTC.

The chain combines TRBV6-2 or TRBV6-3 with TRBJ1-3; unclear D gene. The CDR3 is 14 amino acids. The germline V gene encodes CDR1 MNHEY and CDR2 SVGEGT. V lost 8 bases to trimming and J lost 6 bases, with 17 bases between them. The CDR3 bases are TGTGCCAGCTCACCAGCGTTGGTTGAAAACACCATATATTTT. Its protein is CASSPALVENTIYF.

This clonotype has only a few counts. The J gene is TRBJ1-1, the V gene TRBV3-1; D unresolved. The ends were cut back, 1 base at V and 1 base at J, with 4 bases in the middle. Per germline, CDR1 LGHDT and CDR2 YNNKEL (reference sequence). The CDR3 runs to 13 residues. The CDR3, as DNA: TGTGCCAGCAGCCAAGTCGGGAACACTGAAGCTTTCTTT. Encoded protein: CASSQVGNTEAFF. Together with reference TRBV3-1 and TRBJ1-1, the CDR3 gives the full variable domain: DTAVSQTPKYLVTQMGNDKSIKCEQNLGHDTMYWYKQDSKKFLKIMFSYNNKELIINETVPNRFSPKSPDKAHLNLHINSLELGDSAVYFCASSQVGNTEAFFGQGTRLTVV.

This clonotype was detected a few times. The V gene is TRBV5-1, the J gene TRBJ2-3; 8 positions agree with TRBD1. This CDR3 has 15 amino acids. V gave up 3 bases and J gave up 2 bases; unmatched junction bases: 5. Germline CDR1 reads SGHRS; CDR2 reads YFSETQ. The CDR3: CASSWGQVTTDTQYF. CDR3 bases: TGCGCCAGCAGCTGGGGACAGGTGACCACAGATACGCAGTATTTT.

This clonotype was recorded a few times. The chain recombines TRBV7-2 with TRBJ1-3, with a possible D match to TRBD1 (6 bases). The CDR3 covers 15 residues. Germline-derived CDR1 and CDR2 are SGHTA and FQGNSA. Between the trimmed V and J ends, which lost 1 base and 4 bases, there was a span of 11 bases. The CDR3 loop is CASSLVSGEGNTIYF. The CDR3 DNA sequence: TGTGCCAGCAGCTTAGTATCAGGGGAAGGAAACACCATATATTTT.

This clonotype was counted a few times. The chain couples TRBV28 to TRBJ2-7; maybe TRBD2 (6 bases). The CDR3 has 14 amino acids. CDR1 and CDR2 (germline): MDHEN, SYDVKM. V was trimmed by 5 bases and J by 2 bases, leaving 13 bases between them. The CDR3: CASSTPTRPYEQYF. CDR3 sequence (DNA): TGTGCCAGCAGTACTCCGACTAGACCCTACGAGCAGTACTTC.

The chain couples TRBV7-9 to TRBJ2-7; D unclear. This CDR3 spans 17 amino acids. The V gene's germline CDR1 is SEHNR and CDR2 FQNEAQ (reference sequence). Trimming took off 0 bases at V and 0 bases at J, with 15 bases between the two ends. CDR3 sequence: CASSLADGRRSSYEQYF. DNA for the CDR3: TGTGCCAGCAGCTTAGCGGATGGTCGACGGAGCTCCTACGAGCAGTACTTC.

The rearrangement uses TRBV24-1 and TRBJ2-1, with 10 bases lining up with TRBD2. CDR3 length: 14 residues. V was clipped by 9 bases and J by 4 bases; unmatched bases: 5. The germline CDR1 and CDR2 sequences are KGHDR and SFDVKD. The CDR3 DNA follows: TGTGCCACCGCTCGAGCGGGAGGGTACAATGAGCAGTTCTTC. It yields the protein CATARAGGYNEQFF.

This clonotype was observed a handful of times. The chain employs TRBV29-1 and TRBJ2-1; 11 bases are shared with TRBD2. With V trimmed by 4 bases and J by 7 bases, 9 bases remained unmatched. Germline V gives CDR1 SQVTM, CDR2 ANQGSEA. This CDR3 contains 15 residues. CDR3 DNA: TGCAGCGTTGCGCCTAGCGGGAGGACGGGGAATGAGCAGTTCTTC. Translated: CSVAPSGRTGNEQFF.

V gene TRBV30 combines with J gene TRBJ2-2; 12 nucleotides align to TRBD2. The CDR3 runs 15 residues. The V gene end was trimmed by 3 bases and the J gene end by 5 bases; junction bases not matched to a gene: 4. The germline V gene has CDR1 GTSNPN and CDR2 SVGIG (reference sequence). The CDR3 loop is CAWSRLAGGTGELFF. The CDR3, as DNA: TGTGCCTGGAGCAGGCTAGCGGGAGGGACCGGGGAGCTGTTTTTT.

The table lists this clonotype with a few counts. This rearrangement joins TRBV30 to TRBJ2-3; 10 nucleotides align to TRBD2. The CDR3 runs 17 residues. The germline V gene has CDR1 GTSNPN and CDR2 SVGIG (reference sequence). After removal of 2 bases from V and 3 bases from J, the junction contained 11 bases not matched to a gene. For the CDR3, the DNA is TGTGCCTGGAGTTCGACTAGCGGGCGTATGCCGACAGATACGCAGTATTTT. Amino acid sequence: CAWSSTSGRMPTDTQYF.

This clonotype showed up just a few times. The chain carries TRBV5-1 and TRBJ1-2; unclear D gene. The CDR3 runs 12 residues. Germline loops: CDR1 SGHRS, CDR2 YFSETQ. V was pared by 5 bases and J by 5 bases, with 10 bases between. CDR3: CASRPVGYGYTF. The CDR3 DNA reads TGCGCCAGCAGACCAGTGGGATATGGCTACACCTTC.

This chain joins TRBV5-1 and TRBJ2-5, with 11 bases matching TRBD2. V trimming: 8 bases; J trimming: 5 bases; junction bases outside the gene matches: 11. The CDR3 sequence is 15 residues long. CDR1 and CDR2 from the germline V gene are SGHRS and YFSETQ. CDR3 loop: CARMNSGRARETQYF. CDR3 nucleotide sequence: TGCGCCAGGATGAATAGCGGGAGGGCCAGGGAGACCCAGTACTTC.

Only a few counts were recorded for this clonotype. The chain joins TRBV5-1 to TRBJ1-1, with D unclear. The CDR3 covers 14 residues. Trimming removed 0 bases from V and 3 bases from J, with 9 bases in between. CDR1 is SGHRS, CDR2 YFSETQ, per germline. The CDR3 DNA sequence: TGCGCCAGCAGCTTGGCCTACGGAGACACTGAAGCTTTCTTT. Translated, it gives CASSLAYGDTEAFF.

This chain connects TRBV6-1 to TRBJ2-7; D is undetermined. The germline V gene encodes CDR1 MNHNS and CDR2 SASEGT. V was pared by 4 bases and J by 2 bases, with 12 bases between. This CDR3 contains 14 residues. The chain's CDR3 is CASSARGATYEQYF. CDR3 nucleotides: TGTGCCAGCAGTGCCCGAGGAGCAACCTACGAGCAGTACTTC.

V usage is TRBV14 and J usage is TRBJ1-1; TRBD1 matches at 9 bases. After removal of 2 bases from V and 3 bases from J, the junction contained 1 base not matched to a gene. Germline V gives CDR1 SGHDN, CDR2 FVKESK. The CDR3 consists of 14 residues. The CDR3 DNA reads TGTGCCAGCAGCCAATGGACAGGGGACACTGAAGCTTTCTTT. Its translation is CASSQWTGDTEAFF.

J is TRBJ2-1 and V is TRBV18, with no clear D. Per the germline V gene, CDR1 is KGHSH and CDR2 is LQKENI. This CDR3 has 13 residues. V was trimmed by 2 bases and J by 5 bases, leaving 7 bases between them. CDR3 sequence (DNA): TGTGCCAGCTCACCATTAACAGACAATGAGCAGTTCTTC. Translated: CASSPLTDNEQFF.

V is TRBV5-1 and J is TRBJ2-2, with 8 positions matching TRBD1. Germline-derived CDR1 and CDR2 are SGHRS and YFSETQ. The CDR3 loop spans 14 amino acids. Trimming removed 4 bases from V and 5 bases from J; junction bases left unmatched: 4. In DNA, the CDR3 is TGCGCCAGCAGCGCGGACAGGGTTACCGGGGAGCTGTTTTTT. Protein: CASSADRVTGELFF.